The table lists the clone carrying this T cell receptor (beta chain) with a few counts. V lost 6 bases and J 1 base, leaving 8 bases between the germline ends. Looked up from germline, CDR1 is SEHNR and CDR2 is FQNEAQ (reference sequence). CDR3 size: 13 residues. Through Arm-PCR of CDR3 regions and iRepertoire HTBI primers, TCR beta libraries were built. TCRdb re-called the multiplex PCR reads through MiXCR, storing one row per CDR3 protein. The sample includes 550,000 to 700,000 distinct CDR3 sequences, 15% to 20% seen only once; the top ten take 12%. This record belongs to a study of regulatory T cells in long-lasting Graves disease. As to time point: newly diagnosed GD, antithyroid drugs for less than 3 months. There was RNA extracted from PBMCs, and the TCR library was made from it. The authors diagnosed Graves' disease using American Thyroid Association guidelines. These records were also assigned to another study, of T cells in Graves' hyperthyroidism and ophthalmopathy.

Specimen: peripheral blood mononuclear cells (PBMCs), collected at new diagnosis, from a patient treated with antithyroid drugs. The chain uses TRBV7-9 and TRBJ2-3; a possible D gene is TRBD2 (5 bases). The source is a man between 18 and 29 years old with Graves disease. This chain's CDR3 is CASRAGGTDTQYF. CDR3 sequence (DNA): TGTGCCAGCAGAGCCGGGGGCACAGATACGCAGTATTTT.